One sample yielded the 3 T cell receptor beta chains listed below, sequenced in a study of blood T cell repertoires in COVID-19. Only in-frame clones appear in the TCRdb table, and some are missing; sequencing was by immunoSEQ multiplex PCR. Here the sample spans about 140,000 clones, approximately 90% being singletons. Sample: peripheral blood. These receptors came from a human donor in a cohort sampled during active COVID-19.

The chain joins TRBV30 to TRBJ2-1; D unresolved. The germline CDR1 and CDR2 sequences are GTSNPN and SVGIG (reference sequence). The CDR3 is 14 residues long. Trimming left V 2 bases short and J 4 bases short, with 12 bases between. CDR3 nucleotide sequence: TGTGCCTGGAGTACGGGTGTCGGTTACAATGAGCAGTTCTTC. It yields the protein CAWSTGVGYNEQFF. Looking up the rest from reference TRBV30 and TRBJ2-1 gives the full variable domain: SQTIHQWPATLVQPVGSPLSLECTVEGTSNPNLYWYRQAAGRGLQLLFYSVGIGQISSEVPQNLSASRPQDRQFILSSKKLLLSDSGFYLCAWSTGVGYNEQFFGPGTRLTVL.

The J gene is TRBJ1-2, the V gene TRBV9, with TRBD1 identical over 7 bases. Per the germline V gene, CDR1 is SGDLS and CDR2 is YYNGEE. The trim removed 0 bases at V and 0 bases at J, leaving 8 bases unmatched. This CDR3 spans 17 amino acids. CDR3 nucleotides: TGTGCCAGCAGCGTAGCCGGGCGACAGGGCGCTAACTATGGCTACACCTTC. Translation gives CASSVAGRQGANYGYTF.

The CDR3 DNA is TGTGCCAGCAGTTTCAGTGGGAGGGATGAAAAACTGTTTTTT. Translating gives CASSFSGRDEKLFF. This sequence joins TRBV6-5 and TRBJ1-4; D unclear. This CDR3 region has 14 residues. Trimming cost V 4 bases and J 6 bases, with 12 bases left between them. Germline-derived CDR1 and CDR2 are MNHEY and SVGAGI.